This T cell receptor (beta chain) originates from a study of cytomegalovirus exposure and HLA in healthy donors. Study-level background: Among the 370 or so donors who were genotyped, 81% fell in the genetic ancestry cluster that is associated with self-reported Caucasian donors.

The study's findings and limits: An apparent linkage of common viral pathogens to several of the most significant clusters emerged in a later analysis. In a later analysis, a genetic analysis reported fewer productive-TCR N-insertions in an Asian-associated ancestry cluster than the cohort average.

With 60 Vbeta and 13 Jbeta primers, the PCR was carried out. Method: immunoSEQ multiplex PCR; TCRdb's copy keeps in-frame clones and lacks some. Of some 170,000 clones detected, 70% appear once; the ten largest clones hold 4.7%. A single count supports this clone. Its antigen remains unidentified. The length of the CDR3 is 14 residues. Germline CDR1 MNHNS, CDR2 SASEGT. V lost 8 bases to trimming and J lost 4 bases, with 15 bases between them. The sample consisted of PBMCs. The chain carries TRBV6-1 and TRBJ2-1; D is possibly TRBD1 (5 bases). The TCR originated in a man aged 18 to 35 in good health and CMV-seropositive. CDR3 sequence: CASSQDTRYNEQFF. In nucleotides, the CDR3 is TGTGCCAGCTCCCAGGACACCCGATACAATGAGCAGTTCTTC.